This T cell receptor beta chain was sequenced during a study of Ad26.COV2.S vaccination and SARS-CoV-2 variants. Study-wide background: As a participant in COV1001, the donor was in the Ad26.COV2.S trial arm. Administration of Ad26.COV2.S was intramuscular, either once or twice 56 days apart.

The length of the CDR3 is 12 residues. The germline gives CDR1 MDHEN, CDR2 SYDVKM. The treatment was: around 19 received Ad26.COV2.S at low or high dose, single or two shots; several received placebo; per-sample allocation not given. The samples date from day 63 after the first vaccine or placebo injection. Expression of Wuhan-strain SARS-CoV-2 spike came from the Ad26 vector that formed the vaccine. Data came from immunoSEQ multiplex PCR; TCRdb stores just in-frame clones and leaves some out. The table includes around 400,000 clones, about 88% detected once. Sequencing used peripheral blood, obtained in a trial of Ad26.COV2.S vaccine versus placebo. V usage is TRBV28 and J usage is TRBJ1-5, with D possibly matching TRBD1 (6 bases). The receptor comes from a person between 18 and 65 years old who received the Ad26.COV2.S COVID-19 vaccine or a placebo. Written as DNA, the CDR3 is TGTGCAGGGGGGTCTAGCAATCAGCCCCAGCATTTT. The encoded protein is CAGGSSNQPQHF.